The 22 T cell receptor beta chains given below trace back to one sample, sequenced in a study of blood T cell repertoires in COVID-19. Method: immunoSEQ multiplex PCR; TCRdb's copy keeps in-frame clones and lacks some. The data contain 540,000 or so clones, roughly nine tenths of them seen just once; the ten biggest clones take up roughly 7.3%. Sequencing was carried out using peripheral blood. These receptors were collected from a woman aged 45-59 years with COVID-19, enrolled during active disease.

The rearrangement uses TRBV28 and TRBJ1-5, with 9 bases aligning to TRBD1. V shed 4 bases and J 7 bases; nucleotides not matched to a gene: 8. The CDR3 contains 15 residues. CDR1 MDHEN and CDR2 SYDVKM come from the germline V gene. The CDR3 DNA reads TGTGCCAGCAGTTCTCCGGGACAGGGTCGCCAGCCCCAGCATTTT. This gives the protein CASSSPGQGRQPQHF. Full variable domain (missing parts from reference TRBV28 and TRBJ1-5): DVKVTQSSRYLVKRTGEKVFLECVQDMDHENMFWYRQDPGLGLRLIYFSYDVKMKEKGDIPEGYSVSREKKERFSLILESASTNQTSMYLCASSSPGQGRQPQHFGDGTRLSIL.

V is TRBV5-1 and J is TRBJ1-2; 7 bases agree with TRBD1. Trimming cost V 0 bases and J 6 bases; bases outside gene matches: 2. The CDR3 runs 13 residues. CDR1 is SGHRS, CDR2 YFSETQ, per germline. The CDR3 nucleotides are TGCGCCAGCAGCTTGGAGACAGGGAATGGCTACACCTTC. It is translated as CASSLETGNGYTF. The variable domain in full, with the rest retrieved from reference TRBV5-1 and TRBJ1-2, is KAGVTQTPRYLIKTRGQQVTLSCSPISGHRSVSWYQQTPGQGLQFLFEYFSETQRNKGNFPGRFSGRQFSNSRSEMNVSTLELGDSALYLCASSLETGNGYTFGSGTRLTVV.

This chain joins TRBV7-2 and TRBJ1-5, with TRBD1 identical over 10 bases. Trimming cost V 2 bases and J 5 bases; bases outside gene matches: 3. This CDR3 region has 15 residues. From germline, CDR1 is SGHTA and CDR2 FQGNSA. This chain's CDR3 is CASSLLTGGDQPQHF. The DNA of the CDR3 is TGTGCCAGCAGCTTATTGACAGGGGGCGATCAGCCCCAGCATTTT. Variable domain in full (rest from reference TRBV7-2 and TRBJ1-5): GAGVSQSPSNKVTEKGKDVELRCDPISGHTALYWYRQSLGQGLEFLIYFQGNSAPDKSGLPSDRFSAERTGGSVSTLTIQRTQQEDSAVYLCASSLLTGGDQPQHFGDGTRLSIL.

This chain joins TRBV3-1 (or the pseudogene TRBV3-2) and TRBJ2-3; D not certain. Trimming removed 3 bases at V and 5 bases at J, with 6 bases between. This CDR3 region has 12 residues. The germline gives CDR1 LGHDT, CDR2 YNNKEL (reference sequence). This CDR3 reads CASSQAEDTQYF. The CDR3 DNA reads as TGTGCCAGCAGCCAGGCCGAAGATACGCAGTATTTT.

J is TRBJ2-2 and V is TRBV11-2; TRBD2 matches 8 bases. Germline V gene data show CDR1 as SGHAT and CDR2 as FQNNGV. The V gene end was trimmed by 1 base and the J gene end by 5 bases; junction bases not matched to a gene: 6. This CDR3 has 16 residues. The CDR3 protein is CASSLGPERGTGELFF. CDR3 DNA: TGTGCCAGCAGCTTAGGGCCCGAGCGGGGGACCGGGGAGCTGTTTTTT.

This clone was detected only a few times. The chain is built from TRBV19 and TRBJ1-6; TRBD1 is a possible D gene (6 bases). Germline values: CDR1 LNHDA, CDR2 SQIVND (reference sequence). The CDR3 spans 15 residues. Trimming removed 7 bases from V and 10 bases from J, with 20 bases in between. The chain's CDR3 is CASTEGDTGGSPLHF. In nucleotides, the CDR3 is TGTGCCAGTACCGAGGGGGACACTGGGGGCTCACCCCTCCACTTT.

This sequence joins TRBV3-1 (or the pseudogene TRBV3-2) and TRBJ1-1; D gene uncertain. The CDR3 covers 14 residues. Germline lookup yields CDR1 LGHDT and CDR2 YNNKEL (reference sequence). The V end lost 4 bases, the J end lost 3 bases, and 12 bases lay between the germline ends. The CDR3 coding sequence is TGTGCCAGCAGCCCCCGGGGTATGGACACTGAAGCTTTCTTT. It codes for CASSPRGMDTEAFF.

This CDR3 is CASSEQAMGTEAFF. The CDR3 DNA reads as TGTGCCAGCAGTGAACAGGCCATGGGCACTGAAGCTTTCTTT. The V call is TRBV2, the J call TRBJ1-1; the D is unclear. V was cut by 2 bases and J by 4 bases, with 11 bases left in between. CDR3 length equals 14 residues. Germline values: CDR1 SNHLY, CDR2 FYNNEI. The whole variable domain, remainder taken from reference TRBV2 and TRBJ1-1, is EPEVTQTPSHQVTQMGQEVILRCVPISNHLYFYWYRQILGQKVEFLVSFYNNEISEKSEIFDDQFSVERPDGSNFTLKIRSTKLEDSAMYFCASSEQAMGTEAFFGQGTRLTVV.

The chain links TRBV19 to TRBJ2-2; 7 nucleotides line up with TRBD2. The V gene's germline CDR1 is LNHDA and CDR2 SQIVND (reference sequence). CDR3 length: 14 residues. CDR3 sequence reads: CVRELSGGTGELFF. The CDR3 DNA reads TGTGTACGAGAACTATCGGGGGGCACCGGGGAGCTGTTTTTT. Supplemented by reference TRBV19 and TRBJ2-2, the full variable domain reads DGGITQSPKYLFRKEGQNVTLSCEQNLNHDAMYWYRQDPGQGLRLIYYSQIVNDFQKGDIAEGYSVSREKKESFPLTVTSAQKNPTAFYLCVRELSGGTGELFFGEGSRLTVL.

V and J are TRBV2 and TRBJ1-1; a possible D gene is TRBD1 (6 bases). The CDR3 is 12 amino acids. V was cut by 7 bases and J by 8 bases, with 14 bases left in between. Germline V CDR1 and CDR2: SNHLY, FYNNEI. CDR3 bases: TGTGCCAGCACGGGCAGGGGATACGAAGCTTTCTTT. This codes for CASTGRGYEAFF.

The CDR3 protein is CASSITGETDTQYF. The DNA of the CDR3 is TGTGCCAGTAGTATTACCGGAGAGACAGATACGCAGTATTTT. The rearrangement joins TRBV19 to TRBJ2-3, with D uncertain. The CDR3 length is 14 residues. V was pared by 3 bases and J by 3 bases, with 10 bases between. Germline-derived CDR1 and CDR2 are LNHDA and SQIVND (reference sequence). Filled out from reference TRBV19 and TRBJ2-3, the complete variable domain reads DGGITQSPKYLFRKEGQNVTLSCEQNLNHDAMYWYRQDPGQGLRLIYYSQIVNDFQKGDIAEGYSVSREKKESFPLTVTSAQKNPTAFYLCASSITGETDTQYFGPGTRLTVL.

V gene TRBV5-1 combines with J gene TRBJ1-3; TRBD1 aligns across 8 bases. Per the germline V gene, CDR1 is SGHRS and CDR2 is YFSETQ. The CDR3 loop spans 15 amino acids. The ends lost 4 bases at V and 3 bases at J; junction bases unmatched: 6. Here the CDR3 DNA reads TGCGCCAGCAGCACTGCAGGGGGCGGTGGAAACACCATATATTTT. Its protein is CASSTAGGGGNTIYF.

On this clone itself: Additional DNA sequences in this sample encode the identical CDR3. The chain is built from TRBV5-1 and TRBJ2-7; D is undetermined. V lost 4 bases, J lost 1 base, and 6 bases lay in between. The CDR3 spans 12 residues. Germline CDR1 is SGHRS and CDR2 is YFSETQ. The CDR3 DNA reads TGCGCCAGCAGCATCCCGTCCTACGAGCAGTACTTC. Translation: CASSIPSYEQYF.

This sequence joins TRBV9 and TRBJ1-2; 10 bases match TRBD1. Trimming removed 3 bases from V and 8 bases from J; junction bases left unmatched: 13. Germline CDR1 SGDLS, CDR2 YYNGEE. The CDR3 extends over 16 amino acids. CDR3 coding DNA: TGTGCCAGCAGCGAAGCCTCCGGGACAGGGGTTGGGGGCTACACCTTC. It translates to CASSEASGTGVGGYTF.

The CDR3 spells CASSVTLRRGMNTEAFF. DNA of the CDR3: TGTGCCAGCAGTGTAACCCTTAGGCGGGGGATGAACACTGAAGCTTTCTTT. This sequence joins TRBV6-1 and TRBJ1-1, with D possibly TRBD1 on 5 matching bases. V gave up 4 bases and J gave up 0 bases, with 18 bases separating them. This CDR3 contains 17 residues. Germline V gene lookup returns CDR1 MNHNS and CDR2 SASEGT.

The CDR3 DNA follows: TGTGCCAGCAGTGAAGAGGGGATGACCTATGGCTACACCTTC. It is translated as CASSEEGMTYGYTF. V and J are TRBV6-1 and TRBJ1-2; D is possibly TRBD1 (5 bases). CDR1 and CDR2 from the germline V gene are MNHNS and SASEGT. Trimming took off 1 base at V and 4 bases at J, with 10 bases between the two ends. The CDR3 has 14 amino acids.

This clone occurred once. This chain links TRBV5-4 with TRBJ1-2; TRBD1 aligns across 7 bases. V trimming: 2 bases; J trimming: 4 bases; junction bases outside the gene matches: 5. Germline lookup yields CDR1 SGHNT and CDR2 YYREEE (reference sequence). CDR3 size: 14 residues. Here the CDR3 reads CASSFPGGSYGYTF. DNA for the CDR3: TGTGCCAGCAGCTTCCCAGGGGGATCCTATGGCTACACCTTC.

The CDR3 sequence is CASSPRTEGNTEAFF. The CDR3 region has the DNA TGTGCCAGCAGCCCCCGGACAGAGGGGAACACTGAAGCTTTCTTT. The chain has TRBV3-1 (or the pseudogene TRBV3-2) and TRBJ1-1, with TRBD1 as a possible D gene (6 bases). The V gene's germline CDR1 is LGHDT and CDR2 YNNKEL (reference sequence). CDR3 length equals 15 residues. The germline V and J ends were trimmed by 4 bases and 1 base, with 13 bases remaining between them.

This clone was seen a single time. J is TRBJ1-2 and V is TRBV20-1; the D is unclear. Germline V CDR1 and CDR2: DFQATT, SNEGSKA (reference sequence). V lost 6 bases and J lost 6, with 8 bases in between. The CDR3 contains 10 residues. For the CDR3, the DNA is TGCAGTGCCCCCTTTGATGGCTACACCTTC. This translates into CSAPFDGYTF.

This clone has more than one count but fewer than ten. This chain uses TRBV9 with TRBJ1-1; TRBD1 is a possible D gene (5 bases). CDR3 length equals 14 residues. The V gene lost 3 bases and the J gene lost 1 base, with 10 bases spanning the gap. CDR1 and CDR2 (germline): SGDLS, YYNGEE. The CDR3 spells CASSARVGNTEAFF. CDR3 coding DNA: TGTGCCAGCAGCGCCAGGGTAGGGAACACTGAAGCTTTCTTT.

The V gene is TRBV18, the J gene TRBJ2-3; 11 bases agree with TRBD1. Germline values: CDR1 KGHSH, CDR2 LQKENI. The CDR3 runs 15 residues. V gave up 5 bases and J gave up 3 bases; unmatched junction bases: 4. The CDR3 here is CASSAGTGGTDTQYF. The CDR3 nucleotides are TGTGCCAGCTCAGCGGGGACAGGGGGTACAGATACGCAGTATTTT.

This clone was observed a handful of times. The CDR3 sequence is CAGTPRQGYTEAFF. As DNA, the CDR3 is TGTGCCGGGACCCCACGACAGGGATACACTGAAGCTTTCTTT. The chain combines TRBV30 with TRBJ1-1, with 7 bases lining up with TRBD1. The germline V gene has CDR1 GTSNPN and CDR2 SVGIG (reference sequence). Trimming removed 8 bases from V and 3 bases from J; junction bases left unmatched: 12. The CDR3 length is 14 residues.